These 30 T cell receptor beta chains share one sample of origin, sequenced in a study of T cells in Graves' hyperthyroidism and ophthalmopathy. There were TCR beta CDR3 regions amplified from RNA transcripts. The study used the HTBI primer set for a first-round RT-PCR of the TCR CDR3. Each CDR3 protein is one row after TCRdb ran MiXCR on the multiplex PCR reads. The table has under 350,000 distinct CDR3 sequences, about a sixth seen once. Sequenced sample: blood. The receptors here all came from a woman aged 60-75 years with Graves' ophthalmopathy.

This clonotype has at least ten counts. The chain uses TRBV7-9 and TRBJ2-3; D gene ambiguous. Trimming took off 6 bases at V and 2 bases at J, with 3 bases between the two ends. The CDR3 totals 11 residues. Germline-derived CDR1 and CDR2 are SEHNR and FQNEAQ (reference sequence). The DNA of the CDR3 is TGTGCCAGCAGGGACACAGATACGCAGTATTTT. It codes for CASRDTDTQYF.

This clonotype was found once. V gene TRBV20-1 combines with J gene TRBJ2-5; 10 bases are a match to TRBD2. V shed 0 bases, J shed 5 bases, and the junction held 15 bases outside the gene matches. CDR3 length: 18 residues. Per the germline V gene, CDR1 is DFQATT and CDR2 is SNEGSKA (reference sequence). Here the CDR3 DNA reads TGCAGTGCTAGAGATTCCTCCGGGAGCGGGGGGGCCAGTGAGACCCAGTACTTC. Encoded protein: CSARDSSGSGGASETQYF.

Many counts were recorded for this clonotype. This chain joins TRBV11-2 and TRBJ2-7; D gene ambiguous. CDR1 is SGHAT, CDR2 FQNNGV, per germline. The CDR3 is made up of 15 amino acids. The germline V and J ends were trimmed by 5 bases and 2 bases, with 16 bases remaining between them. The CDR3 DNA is TGTGCCAGCAGCCGTGACCGCTTTGTACCCTACGAGCAGTACTTC. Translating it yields CASSRDRFVPYEQYF.

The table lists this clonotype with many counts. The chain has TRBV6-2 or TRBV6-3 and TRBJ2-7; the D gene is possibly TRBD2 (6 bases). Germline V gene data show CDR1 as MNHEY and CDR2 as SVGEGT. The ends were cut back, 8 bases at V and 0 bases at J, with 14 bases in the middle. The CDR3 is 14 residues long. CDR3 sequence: CASRLDGGSYEQYF. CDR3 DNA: TGTGCCAGCCGCTTGGACGGGGGCTCCTACGAGCAGTACTTC.

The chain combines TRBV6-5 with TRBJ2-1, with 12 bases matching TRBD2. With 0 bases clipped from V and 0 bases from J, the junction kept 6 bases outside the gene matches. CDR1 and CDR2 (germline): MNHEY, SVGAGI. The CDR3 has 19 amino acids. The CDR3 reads CASSYSSLAGGPSYNEQFF. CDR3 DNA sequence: TGTGCCAGCAGTTACTCGAGCCTAGCGGGGGGGCCCTCCTACAATGAGCAGTTCTTC.

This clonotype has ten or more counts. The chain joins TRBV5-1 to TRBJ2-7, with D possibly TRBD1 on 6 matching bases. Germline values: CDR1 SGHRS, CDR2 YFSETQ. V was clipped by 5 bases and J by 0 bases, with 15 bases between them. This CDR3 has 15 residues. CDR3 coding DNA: TGCGCCAGCAGGGATGGACAGACAGGCTCCTACGAGCAGTACTTC. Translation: CASRDGQTGSYEQYF.

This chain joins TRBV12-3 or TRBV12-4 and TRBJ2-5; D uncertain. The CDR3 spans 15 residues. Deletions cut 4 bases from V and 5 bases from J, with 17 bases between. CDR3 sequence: CASSSRVLFGETQYF. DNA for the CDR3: TGTGCCAGCAGTTCTCGAGTCCTATTTGGCGAGACCCAGTACTTC.

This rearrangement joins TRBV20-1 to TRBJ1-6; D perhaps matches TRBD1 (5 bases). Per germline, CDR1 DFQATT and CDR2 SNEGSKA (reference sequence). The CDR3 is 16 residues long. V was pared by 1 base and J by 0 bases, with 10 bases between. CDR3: CSARVGESSYNSPLHF. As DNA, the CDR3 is TGCAGTGCTAGAGTGGGGGAGAGCTCCTATAATTCACCCCTCCACTTT.

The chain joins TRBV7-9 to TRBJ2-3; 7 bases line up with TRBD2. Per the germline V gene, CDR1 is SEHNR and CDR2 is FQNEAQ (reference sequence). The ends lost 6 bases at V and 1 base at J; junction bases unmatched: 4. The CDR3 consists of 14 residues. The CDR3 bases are TGTGCCAGCAGTTTCCGGGGGGGCACAGATACGCAGTATTTT. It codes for CASSFRGGTDTQYF.

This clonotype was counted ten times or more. The DNA for the CDR3 is TGTGCCAGCAGCCTACCACTAGCGGGAGCCGGGGAGCTGTTTTTT. Its protein is CASSLPLAGAGELFF. The chain couples TRBV5-4 to TRBJ2-2; 11 positions match TRBD2. The CDR3 sequence is 15 residues long. Germline V gene data show CDR1 as SGHNT and CDR2 as YYREEE (reference sequence). Losses at the gene ends were 4 bases for V and 6 bases for J; bases not matched to a gene: 5.

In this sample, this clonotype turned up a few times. As DNA, the CDR3 is TGTGCCAGCAGCTTTAGGACTAGCGGGGGGATCGAGCAGTACTTC. It encodes CASSFRTSGGIEQYF. The gene calls are TRBV5-6 and TRBJ2-7, with 14 bases identical to TRBD2. After removal of 2 bases from V and 6 bases from J, the junction contained 4 bases not matched to a gene. The germline CDR1 and CDR2 sequences are SGHDT and YYEEEE. The CDR3 is 15 residues long.

This CDR3 reads CASSYRGINTGELFF. CDR3 bases: TGTGCCAGCAGTTACAGGGGGATTAACACCGGGGAGCTGTTTTTT. The V call is TRBV28, the J call TRBJ2-2; 8 bases fit TRBD1. The CDR3 sequence is 15 residues long. Germline V lookup: CDR1 MDHEN, CDR2 SYDVKM. The trim removed 4 bases at V and 2 bases at J, leaving 3 bases unmatched.

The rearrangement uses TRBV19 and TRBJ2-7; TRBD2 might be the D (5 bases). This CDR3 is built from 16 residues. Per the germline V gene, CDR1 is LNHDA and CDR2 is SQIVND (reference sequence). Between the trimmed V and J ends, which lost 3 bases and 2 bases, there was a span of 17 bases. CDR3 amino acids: CASSIGPPSNAYEQYF. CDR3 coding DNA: TGTGCCAGTAGTATTGGCCCCCCTAGCAACGCCTACGAGCAGTACTTC.

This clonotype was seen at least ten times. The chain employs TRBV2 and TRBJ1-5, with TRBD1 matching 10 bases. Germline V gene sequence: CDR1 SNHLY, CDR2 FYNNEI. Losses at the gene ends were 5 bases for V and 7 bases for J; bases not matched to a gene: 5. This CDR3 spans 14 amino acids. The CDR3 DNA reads TGTGCCAGCAGTTATGACAGGGGGCGCCAGCCCCAGCATTTT. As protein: CASSYDRGRQPQHF.

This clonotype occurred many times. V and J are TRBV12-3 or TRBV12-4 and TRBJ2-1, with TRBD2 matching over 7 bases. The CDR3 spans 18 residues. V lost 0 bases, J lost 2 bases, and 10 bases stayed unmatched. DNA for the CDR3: TGTGCCAGCAGTTTAGCGCAGTCCAGCGGGGTACCCTACAATGAGCAGTTCTTC. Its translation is CASSLAQSSGVPYNEQFF.

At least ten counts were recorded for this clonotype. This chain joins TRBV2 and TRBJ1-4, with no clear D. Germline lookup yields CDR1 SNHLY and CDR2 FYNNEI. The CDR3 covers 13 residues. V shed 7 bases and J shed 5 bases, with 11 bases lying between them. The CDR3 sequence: CASKLTANEKLFF. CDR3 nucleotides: TGTGCCAGCAAACTCACAGCGAATGAAAAACTGTTTTTT.

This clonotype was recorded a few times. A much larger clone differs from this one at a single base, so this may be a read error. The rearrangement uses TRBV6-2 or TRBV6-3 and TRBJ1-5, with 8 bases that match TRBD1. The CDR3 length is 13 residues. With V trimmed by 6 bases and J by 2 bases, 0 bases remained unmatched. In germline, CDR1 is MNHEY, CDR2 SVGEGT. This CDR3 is CASRDRGNQPQHF. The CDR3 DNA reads TGTGCCAGCAGGGACAGGGGCAATCAGCCCCAGCATTTT.

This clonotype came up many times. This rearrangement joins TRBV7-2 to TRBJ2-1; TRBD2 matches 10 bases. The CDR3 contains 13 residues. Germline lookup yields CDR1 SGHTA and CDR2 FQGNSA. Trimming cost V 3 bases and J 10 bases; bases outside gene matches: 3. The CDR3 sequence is CASSFLAGAEQFF. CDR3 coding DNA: TGTGCCAGCAGCTTCCTAGCGGGAGCGGAGCAGTTCTTC.

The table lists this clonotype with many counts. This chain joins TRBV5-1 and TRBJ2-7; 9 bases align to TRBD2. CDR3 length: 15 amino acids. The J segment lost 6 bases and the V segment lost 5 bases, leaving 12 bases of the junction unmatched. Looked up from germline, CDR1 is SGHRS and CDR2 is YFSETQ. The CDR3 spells CASRYTAGTSSEQYF. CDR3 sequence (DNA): TGCGCCAGCAGGTATACGGCCGGGACTAGCAGCGAGCAGTACTTC.

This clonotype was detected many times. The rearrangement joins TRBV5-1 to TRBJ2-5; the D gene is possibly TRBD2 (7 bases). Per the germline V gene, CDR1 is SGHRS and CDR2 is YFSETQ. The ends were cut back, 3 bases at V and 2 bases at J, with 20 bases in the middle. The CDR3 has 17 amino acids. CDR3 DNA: TGCGCCAGCAGCTGGCCCTTGGGGGGGGGCGTACAAGAGACCCAGTACTTC. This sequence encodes CASSWPLGGGVQETQYF.

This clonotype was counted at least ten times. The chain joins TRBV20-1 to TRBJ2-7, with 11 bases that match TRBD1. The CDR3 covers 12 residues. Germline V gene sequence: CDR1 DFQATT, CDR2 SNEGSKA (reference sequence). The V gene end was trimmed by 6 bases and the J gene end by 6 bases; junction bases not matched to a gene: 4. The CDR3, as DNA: TGCAGTGCCCCGGACAGGGGGCTCGAGCAGTACTTC. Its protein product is CSAPDRGLEQYF.

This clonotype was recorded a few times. This chain's CDR3 is CASSFNRGLEEKLFF. The CDR3 DNA is TGTGCCAGCAGCTTCAACAGGGGGCTGGAGGAAAAACTGTTTTTT. The V call is TRBV7-6, the J call TRBJ1-4; 9 bases match TRBD1. Germline V CDR1 and CDR2: SGHVS, FNYEAQ. This CDR3 spans 15 amino acids. J was trimmed by 8 bases and V by 3 bases; bases with no gene match: 7.

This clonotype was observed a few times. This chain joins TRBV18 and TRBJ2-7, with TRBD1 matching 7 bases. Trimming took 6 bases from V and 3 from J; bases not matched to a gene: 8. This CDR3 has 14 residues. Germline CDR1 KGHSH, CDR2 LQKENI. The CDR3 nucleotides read TGTGCCAGCTCGTCCGGGACAGACTACTACGAGCAGTACTTC. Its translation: CASSSGTDYYEQYF.

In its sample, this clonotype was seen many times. The CDR3 coding sequence is TGCAGTGCCAGGACTAGCGGGAGATATAGCACAGATACGCAGTATTTT. The encoded protein is CSARTSGRYSTDTQYF. The J gene is TRBJ2-3, the V gene TRBV20-1, with 13 bases lining up with TRBD2. The CDR3 spans 16 residues. The ends lost 6 bases at V and 0 bases at J; junction bases unmatched: 6. Germline lookup yields CDR1 DFQATT and CDR2 SNEGSKA (reference sequence).

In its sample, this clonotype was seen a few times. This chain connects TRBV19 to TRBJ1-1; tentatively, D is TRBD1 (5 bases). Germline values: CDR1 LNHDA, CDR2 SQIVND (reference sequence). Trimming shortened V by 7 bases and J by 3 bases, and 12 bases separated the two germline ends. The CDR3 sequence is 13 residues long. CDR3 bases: TGTGCCAGTATGTCGTGGGGGGACACTGAAGCTTTCTTT. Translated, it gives CASMSWGDTEAFF.

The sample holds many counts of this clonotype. The CDR3 loop reads CASSLVGRADTEAFF. The CDR3 DNA follows: TGCGCCAGCAGCTTGGTGGGTAGGGCCGACACTGAAGCTTTCTTT. The chain links TRBV5-1 to TRBJ1-1; D is unclear. The CDR3 contains 15 residues. CDR1 and CDR2 (germline): SGHRS, YFSETQ. Trimming pared 0 bases from V and 3 bases from J, leaving 12 bases between.

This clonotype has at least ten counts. The CDR3 protein is CSARGDGGGLQETQYF. CDR3 sequence (DNA): TGCAGTGCTAGAGGGGACGGAGGAGGGCTTCAAGAGACCCAGTACTTC. The chain carries TRBV20-1 and TRBJ2-5, with a possible D match to TRBD2 (6 bases). CDR3 length: 16 amino acids. CDR1 is DFQATT, CDR2 SNEGSKA, per germline (reference sequence). V dropped 1 base and J dropped 2 bases, with 17 bases sitting between them.

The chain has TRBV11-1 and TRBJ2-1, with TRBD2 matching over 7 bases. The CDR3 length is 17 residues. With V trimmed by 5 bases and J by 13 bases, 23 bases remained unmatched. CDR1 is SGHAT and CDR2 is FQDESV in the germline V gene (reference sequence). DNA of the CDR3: TGTGCCAGCAGCCGCAGCGGGGCTCTTTCGGGCGACGGGACTCAGTTCTTC. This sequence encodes CASSRSGALSGDGTQFF. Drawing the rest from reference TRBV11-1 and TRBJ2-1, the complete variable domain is EAEVAQSPRYKITEKSQAVAFWCDPISGHATLYWYRQILGQGPELLVQFQDESVVDDSQLPKDRFSAERLKGVDSTLKIQPAELGDSAMYLCASSRSGALSGDGTQFFGPGTRLTVL.

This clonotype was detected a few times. DNA for the CDR3: TGTGCCAGCAGCGCGGGGGACAGCTCCTACGAGCAGTACTTC. It encodes CASSAGDSSYEQYF. The chain has TRBV9 and TRBJ2-7; D perhaps matches TRBD1 (7 bases). The CDR3 contains 14 residues. The germline V gene has CDR1 SGDLS and CDR2 YYNGEE. V was cut by 3 bases and J by 0 bases, with 10 bases left in between.

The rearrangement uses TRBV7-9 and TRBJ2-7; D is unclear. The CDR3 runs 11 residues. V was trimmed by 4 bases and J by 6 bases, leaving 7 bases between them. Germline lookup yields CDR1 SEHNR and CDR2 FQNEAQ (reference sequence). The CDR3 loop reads CASSYDTEQYF. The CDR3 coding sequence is TGTGCCAGCAGCTACGACACCGAGCAGTACTTC.